Described below is a single T cell receptor (beta chain) sequence and its context. This record belongs to a study of blood T cell repertoires in COVID-19. The protocol was immunoSEQ multiplex PCR, while the TCRdb copy is restricted to in-frame clones and leaves out a portion. This table has hundreds of thousands of clones, around 89% appearing once. Germline V CDR1 and CDR2: LNHDA, SQIVND (reference sequence). The CDR3 consists of 13 residues. With 9 bases removed from V and 2 bases from J, the gap between germline ends came to 11 bases. The specimen sequenced was PBMCs or T cells enriched from blood (not recorded which). This receptor was taken from a woman in her 30s who had recovered from COVID-19. The gene calls are TRBV19 and TRBJ1-3; D call uncertain. The CDR3 bases are TGTGCCAGCCCTAGCGGGCCTGGAAACACCATATATTTT. This sequence encodes CASPSGPGNTIYF. The full variable domain, with the rest looked up from reference TRBV19 and TRBJ1-3, is DGGITQSPKYLFRKEGQNVTLSCEQNLNHDAMYWYRQDPGQGLRLIYYSQIVNDFQKGDIAEGYSVSREKKESFPLTVTSAQKNPTAFYLCASPSGPGNTIYFGEGSWLTVV.